This TCR beta chain emerged from a study of T cells in Graves' hyperthyroidism and ophthalmopathy. Study details: Staff took peripheral blood when the initial diagnosis was made, before any treatment began. Notes on the study in general: Blood held most thyroid clonotypes expanded above 0.001 frequency. Ophthalmopathy got predicted by the model a median about six months before its onset.

Points on this clonotype: The antigen is undetermined.

Amplification yielded TCR beta CDR3 regions, with RNA transcripts as the source. When the TCR CDR3 underwent first-round RT-PCR, the HTBI primer set was used. TCRdb independently ran MiXCR on the multiplex PCR reads; one entry per CDR3 protein. In the table there are around 440,000 distinct CDR3 sequences, roughly 14% of which are singletons. CDR3 length: 18 amino acids. V dropped 6 bases and J dropped 0 bases, with 21 bases sitting between them. Per the germline V gene, CDR1 is LNHDA and CDR2 is SQIVND (reference sequence). The chain is built from TRBV19 and TRBJ1-5; D is perhaps TRBD1 (6 bases). The receptor was isolated from a woman aged 18-29 years with Graves' hyperthyroidism. Material for sequencing was blood. The CDR3 is CASRDHGQSFYSNQPQHF. In DNA form, the CDR3 reads TGTGCCAGTAGGGACCACGGACAGTCCTTTTATAGCAATCAGCCCCAGCATTTT.